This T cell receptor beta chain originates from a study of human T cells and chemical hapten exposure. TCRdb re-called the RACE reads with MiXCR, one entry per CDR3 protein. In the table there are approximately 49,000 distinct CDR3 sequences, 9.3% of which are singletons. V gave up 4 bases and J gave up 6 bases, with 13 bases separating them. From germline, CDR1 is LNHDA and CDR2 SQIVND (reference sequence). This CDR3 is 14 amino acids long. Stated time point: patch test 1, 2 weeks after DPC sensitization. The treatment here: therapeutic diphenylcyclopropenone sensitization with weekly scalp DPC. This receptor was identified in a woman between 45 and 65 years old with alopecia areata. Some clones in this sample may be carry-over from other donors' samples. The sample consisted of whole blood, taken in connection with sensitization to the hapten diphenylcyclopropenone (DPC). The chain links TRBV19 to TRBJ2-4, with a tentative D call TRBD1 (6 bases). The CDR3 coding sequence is TGTGCCAGTAGTACACAGGGCTTCTCAAACATTCAGTACTTC. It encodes CASSTQGFSNIQYF.